The TCR beta chain under discussion was sequenced for a study of blood T cell repertoires in COVID-19 (dated by TCRdb to the early 2020s). As for the study more broadly: Samples from collaborators originated in the United States, Italy and Spain and spanned both the acute and convalescent phases of COVID-19. The material from the prospective study consisted of cDNA or gDNA derived from T cells, B-cell-depleted T cells, or PBMCs. Subjects who had been exposed to COVID-19, were actively infected with it, or had recovered from it provided the deeply sampled blood TCRbeta repertoires that made up the dataset. A freely available public database, intended as a resource for researchers studying the immune response to SARS-CoV-2, is where the repertoires were released. The samples were drawn from two sources: the first 160 participants of the ongoing ImmuneRACE study, and 950 to 1,500 subjects contributed by 6 global collaborators. Sample metadata almost always included a de-identified subject ID, COVID-19 status, age in years and sex. Where HLA class I and class II types were available, the types were taken from metadata supplied by the sample provider, not from assay-based typing. Results and caveats for the whole study, not just this receptor: The quantity of clinical and demographic metadata differed by source and by participant and was supplied without curation.

V and J are truncated by 1 base and 7 bases respectively, leaving an intervening sequence of 10 bases. Spanning cysteine to phenylalanine, the CDR3 consists of 13 amino acids. Only the CDR3 portion is preserved as DNA: 39 bases, with reading frame beginning at the first base. From the germline V gene, CDR1 is SGHTA and CDR2 is FQGNSA. Regarding this clone: There is no known antigen for this receptor. No quality values exist for individual bases; no much larger clone is one base distant.

TCRbeta CDR3 regions were amplified from genomic DNA using the immunoSEQ Assay, a bias-controlled multiplex PCR. Per the source publication's procedure: The number of nucleated cells in each sample was estimated by amplification of reference gene primers within the assay. Sequence reads were collapsed and filtered to measure the absolute abundance of every unique TCRbeta CDR3 rearrangement. Productive Simpson clonality was computed per sample as the square root of Simpson's diversity index over productive rearrangements. TCRdb carries this immuneACCESS record with in-frame sequences only. Its versions omit some clonotypes, under half of them owing to an unresolved V gene in the studies checked, with the rest unexplained. V, J and clone size reflect that table, while D and trimming were determined from the DNA. This sample is represented by roughly 100,000 clones; roughly nine tenths of them were singletons. Jointly, the top ten make up 3.5% of the sample.

Each collaborating institution followed its own protocols to collect whole blood in K2EDTA tubes. For TCRbeta analysis, collaborators shipped samples as frozen whole blood, isolated PBMCs, or DNA extracted from either of those sample types. Sequenced material: peripheral blood. The chain employs TRBV7-2 and TRBJ1-2; the D gene remains uncertain. This sequence originates from an older woman with acute or convalescent COVID-19. The CDR3 reads CASSLDTAPGYTF. The bases read TGTGCCAGCAGCTTAGACACCGCTCCTGGCTACACCTTC.